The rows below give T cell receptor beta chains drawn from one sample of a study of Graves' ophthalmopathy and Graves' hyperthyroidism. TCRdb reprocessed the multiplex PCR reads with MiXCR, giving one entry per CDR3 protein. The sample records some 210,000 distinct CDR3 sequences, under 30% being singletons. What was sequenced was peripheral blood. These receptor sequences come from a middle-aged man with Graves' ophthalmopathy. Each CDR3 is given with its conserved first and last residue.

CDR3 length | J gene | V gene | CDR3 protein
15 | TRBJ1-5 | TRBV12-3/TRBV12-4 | CASSLQAQNNQPQHF
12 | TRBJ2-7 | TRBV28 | CASSLYRYEQYF
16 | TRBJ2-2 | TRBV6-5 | CASSYSASSNTGELFF
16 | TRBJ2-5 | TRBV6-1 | CASIPQWGADEETQYF
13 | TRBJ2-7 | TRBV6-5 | CASGGQGQYEQYF
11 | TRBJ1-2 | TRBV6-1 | CASSEWDGYTF
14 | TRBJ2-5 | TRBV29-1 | CSAGADREEETQYF
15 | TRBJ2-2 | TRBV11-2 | CASSLDRMNTGELFF
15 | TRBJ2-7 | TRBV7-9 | CASSFTWDRVNEQYF
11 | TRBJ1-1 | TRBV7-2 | CASSQYTEAFF
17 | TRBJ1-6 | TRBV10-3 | CAISEVASRRANSPLHF
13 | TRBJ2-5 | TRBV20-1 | CSVASAGQETQYF
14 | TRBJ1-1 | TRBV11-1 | CASSVTGLNTEAFF
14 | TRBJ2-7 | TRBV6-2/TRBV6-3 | CASSWGQGDYEQYF
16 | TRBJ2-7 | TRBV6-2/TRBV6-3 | CASSYSPGLADYEQYF
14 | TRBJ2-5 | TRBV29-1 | CSVTPTGVRETQYF
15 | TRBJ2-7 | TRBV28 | CASSRFRGVVYEQYF
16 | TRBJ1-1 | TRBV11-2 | CASSLGGTPVGTEAFF
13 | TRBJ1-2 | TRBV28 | CASSLSGRGRNTF
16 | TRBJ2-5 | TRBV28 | CASSHRLTGYQETQYF
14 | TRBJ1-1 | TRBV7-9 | CASSPGGLNTEAFF
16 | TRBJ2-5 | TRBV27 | CASSFRRQAPLETQYF
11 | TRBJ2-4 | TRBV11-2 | CASSSGRIQYF
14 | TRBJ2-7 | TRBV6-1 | CASNRGQGTYEQYF
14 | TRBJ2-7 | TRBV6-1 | CASSVRDRRAEQYF
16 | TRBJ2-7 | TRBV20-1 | CSAPPAATSGRYEQYF
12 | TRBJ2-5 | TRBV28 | CASSFRAGTQYF
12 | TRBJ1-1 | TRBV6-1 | CASRRGDTEAFF
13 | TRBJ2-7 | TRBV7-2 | CASSSLFGSEQYF
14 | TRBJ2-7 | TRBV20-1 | CSALGTSGGNEQYF
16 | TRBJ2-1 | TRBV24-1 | CATSDLAGGPYNEQFF
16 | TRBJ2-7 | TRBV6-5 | CASSYTAGQGAREQYF
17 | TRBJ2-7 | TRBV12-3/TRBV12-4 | CASSFGGAAQSSYEQYF
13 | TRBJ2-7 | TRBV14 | CASSSPGPYEQYF
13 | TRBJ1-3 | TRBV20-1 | CSASNDRLNTIYF
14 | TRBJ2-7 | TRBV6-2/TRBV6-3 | CASSYFGGSYEQYF
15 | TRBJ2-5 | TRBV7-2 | CASSPSGTSAETQYF
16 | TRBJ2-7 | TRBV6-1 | CASSPWGAGPSYEQYF
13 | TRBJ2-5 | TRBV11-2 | CASTPGLRETQYF
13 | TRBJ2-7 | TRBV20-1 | CSARAASDLRQYF
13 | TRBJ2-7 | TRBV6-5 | CASSLPGSTSSQF
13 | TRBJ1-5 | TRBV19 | CASSIAVSQPQHF
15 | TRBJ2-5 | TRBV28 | CASSLPQGYQETQYF